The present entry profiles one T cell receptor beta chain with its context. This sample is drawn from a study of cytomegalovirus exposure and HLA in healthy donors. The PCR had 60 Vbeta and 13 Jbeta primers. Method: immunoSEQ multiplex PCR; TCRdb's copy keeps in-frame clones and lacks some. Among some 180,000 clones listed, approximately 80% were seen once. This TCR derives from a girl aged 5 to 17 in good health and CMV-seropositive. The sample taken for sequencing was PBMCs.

The CDR3 loop is CASSAVGAPRPQHF. The DNA for the CDR3 is TGTGCCAGCTCCGCCGTGGGGGCCCCTAGGCCCCAGCATTTT. The V call is TRBV18, the J call TRBJ1-5; maybe TRBD1 (6 bases). V shed 6 bases and J shed 9 bases, with 18 bases lying between them. CDR3 length: 14 amino acids. The germline gives CDR1 KGHSH, CDR2 LQKENI. Filled out from reference TRBV18 and TRBJ1-5, the complete variable domain reads NAGVMQNPRHLVRRRGQEARLRCSPMKGHSHVYWYRQLPEEGLKFMVYLQKENIIDESGMPKERFSAEFPKEGPSILRIQQVVRGDSAAYFCASSAVGAPRPQHFGDGTRLSIL.